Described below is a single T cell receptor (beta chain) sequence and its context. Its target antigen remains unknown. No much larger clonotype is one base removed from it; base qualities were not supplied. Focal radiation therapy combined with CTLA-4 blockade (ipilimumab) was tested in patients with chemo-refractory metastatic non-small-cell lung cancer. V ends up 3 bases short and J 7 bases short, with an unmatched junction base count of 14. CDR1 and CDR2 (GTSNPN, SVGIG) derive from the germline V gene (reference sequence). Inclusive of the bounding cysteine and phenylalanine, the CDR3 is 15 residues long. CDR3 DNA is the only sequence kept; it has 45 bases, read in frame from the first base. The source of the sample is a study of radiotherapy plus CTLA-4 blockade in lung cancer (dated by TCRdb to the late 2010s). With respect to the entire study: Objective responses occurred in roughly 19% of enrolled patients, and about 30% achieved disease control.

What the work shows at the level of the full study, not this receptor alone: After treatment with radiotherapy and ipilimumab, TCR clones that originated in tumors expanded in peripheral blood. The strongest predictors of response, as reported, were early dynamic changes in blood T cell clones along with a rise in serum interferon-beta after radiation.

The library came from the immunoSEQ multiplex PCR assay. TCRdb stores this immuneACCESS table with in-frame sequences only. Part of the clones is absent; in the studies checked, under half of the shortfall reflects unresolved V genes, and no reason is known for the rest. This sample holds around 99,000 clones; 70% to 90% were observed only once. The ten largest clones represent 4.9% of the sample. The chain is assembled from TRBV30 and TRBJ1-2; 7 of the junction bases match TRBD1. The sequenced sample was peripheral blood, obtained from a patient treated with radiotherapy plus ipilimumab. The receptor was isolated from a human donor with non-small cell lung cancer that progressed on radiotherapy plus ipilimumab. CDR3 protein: CAWSSAAGGNFGYTF. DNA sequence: TGTGCCTGGAGCTCAGCGGCAGGGGGTAATTTTGGCTACACCTTC. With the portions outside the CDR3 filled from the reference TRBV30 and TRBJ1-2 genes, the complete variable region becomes SQTIHQWPATLVQPVGSPLSLECTVEGTSNPNLYWYRQAAGRGLQLLFYSVGIGQISSEVPQNLSASRPQDRQFILSSKKLLLSDSGFYLCAWSSAAGGNFGYTFGSGTRLTVV.